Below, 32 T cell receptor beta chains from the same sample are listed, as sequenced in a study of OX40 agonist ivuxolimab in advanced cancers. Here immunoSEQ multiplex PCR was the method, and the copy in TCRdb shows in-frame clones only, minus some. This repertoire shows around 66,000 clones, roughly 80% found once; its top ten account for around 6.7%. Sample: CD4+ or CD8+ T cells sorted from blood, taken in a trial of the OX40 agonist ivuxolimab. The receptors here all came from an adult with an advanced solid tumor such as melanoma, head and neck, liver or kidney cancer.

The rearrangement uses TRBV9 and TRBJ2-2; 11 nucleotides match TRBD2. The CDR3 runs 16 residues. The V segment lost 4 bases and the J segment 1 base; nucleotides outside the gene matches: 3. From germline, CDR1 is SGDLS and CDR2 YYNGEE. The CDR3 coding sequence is TGTGCCAGCAGCCCCGGACTAGCGGGGAACACCGGGGAGCTGTTTTTT. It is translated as CASSPGLAGNTGELFF.

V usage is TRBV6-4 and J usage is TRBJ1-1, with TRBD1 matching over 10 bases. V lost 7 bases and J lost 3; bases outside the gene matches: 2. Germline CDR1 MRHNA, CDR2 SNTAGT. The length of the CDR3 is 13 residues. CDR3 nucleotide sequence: TGTGCCAGCAAAGGACAGGGGGACACTGAAGCTTTCTTT. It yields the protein CASKGQGDTEAFF.

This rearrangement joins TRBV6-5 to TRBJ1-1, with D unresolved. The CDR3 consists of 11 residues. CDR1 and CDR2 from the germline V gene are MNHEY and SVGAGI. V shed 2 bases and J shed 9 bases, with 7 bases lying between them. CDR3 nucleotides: TGTGCCAGCAGTTACGGCCGGCAAGCTTTCTTT. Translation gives CASSYGRQAFF.

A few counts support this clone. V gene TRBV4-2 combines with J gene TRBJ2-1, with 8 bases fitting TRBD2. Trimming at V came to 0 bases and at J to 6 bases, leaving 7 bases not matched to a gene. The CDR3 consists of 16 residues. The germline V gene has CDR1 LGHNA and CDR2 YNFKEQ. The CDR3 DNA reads TGTGCCAGCAGCCAAGAACCGGGGGGGCTATCCAATGAGCAGTTCTTC. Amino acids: CASSQEPGGLSNEQFF.

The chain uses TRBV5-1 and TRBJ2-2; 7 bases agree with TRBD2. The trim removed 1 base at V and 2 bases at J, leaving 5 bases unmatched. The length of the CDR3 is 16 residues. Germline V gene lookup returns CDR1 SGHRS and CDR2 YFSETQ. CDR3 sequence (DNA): TGCGCCAGCAGCTTGAGTCCGGGAGGAAACACCGGGGAGCTGTTTTTT. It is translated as CASSLSPGGNTGELFF.

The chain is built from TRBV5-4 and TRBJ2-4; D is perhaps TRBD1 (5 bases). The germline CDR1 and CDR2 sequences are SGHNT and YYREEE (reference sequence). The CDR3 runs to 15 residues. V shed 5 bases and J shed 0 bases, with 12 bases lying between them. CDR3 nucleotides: TGTGCCAGCAGTGCAGGACACCTAGCCAAAAACATTCAGTACTTC. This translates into CASSAGHLAKNIQYF.

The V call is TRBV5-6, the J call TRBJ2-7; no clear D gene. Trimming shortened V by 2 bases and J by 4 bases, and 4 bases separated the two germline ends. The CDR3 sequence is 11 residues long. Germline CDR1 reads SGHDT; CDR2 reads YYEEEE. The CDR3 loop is CASSFRYEQYV. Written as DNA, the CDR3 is TGTGCCAGCAGCTTCCGATACGAGCAGTACGTC.

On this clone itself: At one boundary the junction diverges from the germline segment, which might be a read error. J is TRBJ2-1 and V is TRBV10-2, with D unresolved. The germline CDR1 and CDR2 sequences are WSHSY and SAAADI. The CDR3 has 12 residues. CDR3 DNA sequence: TGCGCCAGCGGTGAATCCTACAATGAGCAGTTCTTC. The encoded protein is CASGESYNEQFF.

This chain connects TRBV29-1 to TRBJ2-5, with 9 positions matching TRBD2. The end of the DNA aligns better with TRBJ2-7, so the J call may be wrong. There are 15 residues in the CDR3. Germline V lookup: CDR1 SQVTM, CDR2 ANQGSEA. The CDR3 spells CSVEMASGESYEQYF. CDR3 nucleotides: TGCAGCGTTGAAATGGCTAGCGGGGAGTCCTACGAGCAGTACTTC.

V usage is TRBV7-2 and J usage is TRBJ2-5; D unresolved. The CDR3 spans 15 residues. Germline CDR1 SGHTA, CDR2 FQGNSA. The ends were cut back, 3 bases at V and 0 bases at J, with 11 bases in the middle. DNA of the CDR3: TGTGCCAGCAGCTTGACCCGAACAAACCAAGAGACCCAGTACTTC. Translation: CASSLTRTNQETQYF.

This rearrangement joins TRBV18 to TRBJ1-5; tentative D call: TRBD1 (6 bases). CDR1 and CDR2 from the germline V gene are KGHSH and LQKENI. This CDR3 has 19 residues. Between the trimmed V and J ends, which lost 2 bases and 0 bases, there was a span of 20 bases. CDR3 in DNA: TGTGCCAGCTCACCAGGGGGACAAGGCCCAACTTATAGCAATCAGCCCCAGCATTTT. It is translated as CASSPGGQGPTYSNQPQHF.

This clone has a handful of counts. CDR3 amino acids: CAISESKEYYGYTF. The CDR3 DNA follows: TGTGCCATCAGTGAGTCAAAGGAGTACTATGGCTACACCTTC. V is TRBV10-3 and J is TRBJ1-2; D unresolved. V dropped 0 bases and J dropped 3 bases, with 8 bases sitting between them. CDR1 and CDR2 (germline): ENHRY, SYGVKD. The length of the CDR3 is 14 residues.

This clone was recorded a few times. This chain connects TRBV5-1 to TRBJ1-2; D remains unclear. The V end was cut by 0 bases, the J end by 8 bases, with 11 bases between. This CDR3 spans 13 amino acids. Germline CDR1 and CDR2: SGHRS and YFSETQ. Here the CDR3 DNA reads TGCGCCAGCAGCTTGGCGCCCACGGAGGGCTACACCTTC. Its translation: CASSLAPTEGYTF.

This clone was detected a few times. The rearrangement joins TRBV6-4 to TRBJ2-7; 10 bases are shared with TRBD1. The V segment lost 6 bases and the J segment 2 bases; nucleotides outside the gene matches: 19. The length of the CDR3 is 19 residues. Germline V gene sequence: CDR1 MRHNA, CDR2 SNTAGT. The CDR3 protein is CASRASGTGAPSSPYEQYF. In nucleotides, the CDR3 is TGTGCCAGCAGGGCTTCCGGGACAGGGGCCCCAAGTTCCCCCTACGAGCAGTACTTC.

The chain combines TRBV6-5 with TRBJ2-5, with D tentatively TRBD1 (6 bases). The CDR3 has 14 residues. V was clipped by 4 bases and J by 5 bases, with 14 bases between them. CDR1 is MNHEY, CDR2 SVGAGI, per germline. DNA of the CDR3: TGTGCCAGCAGTTGGGGCAGGGGAAGGGAGACCCAGTACTTC. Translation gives CASSWGRGRETQYF.

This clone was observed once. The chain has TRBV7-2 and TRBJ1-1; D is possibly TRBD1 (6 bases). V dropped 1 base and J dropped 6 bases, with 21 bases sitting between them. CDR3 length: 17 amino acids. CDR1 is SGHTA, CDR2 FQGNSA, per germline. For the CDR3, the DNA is TGTGCCAGCAGCTTAGATGAATACTGGCAGGGGACGGCTGAAGCTTTCTTT. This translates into CASSLDEYWQGTAEAFF.

This CDR3 reads CASSPPVRGAQDTQYF. Written as DNA, the CDR3 is TGTGCCAGCTCACCACCGGTCCGGGGGGCTCAAGATACGCAGTATTTT. The chain employs TRBV18 and TRBJ2-3; TRBD2 might be the D (7 bases). In germline, CDR1 is KGHSH, CDR2 LQKENI. This CDR3 has 16 amino acids. Trimming cost V 0 bases and J 5 bases, with 15 bases left between them.

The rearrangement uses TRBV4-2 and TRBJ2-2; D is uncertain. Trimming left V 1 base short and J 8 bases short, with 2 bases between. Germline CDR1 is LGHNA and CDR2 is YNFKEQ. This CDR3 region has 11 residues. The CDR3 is CASSQGGELFF. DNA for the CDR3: TGTGCCAGCAGCCAAGGAGGGGAGCTGTTTTTT.

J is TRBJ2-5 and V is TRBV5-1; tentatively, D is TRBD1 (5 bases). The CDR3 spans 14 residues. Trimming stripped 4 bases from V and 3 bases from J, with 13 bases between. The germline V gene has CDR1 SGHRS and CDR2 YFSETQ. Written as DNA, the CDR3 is TGCGCCAGCAGCGTACCTCAGGGCGAAGAGACCCAGTACTTC. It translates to CASSVPQGEETQYF. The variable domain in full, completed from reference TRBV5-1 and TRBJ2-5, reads KAGVTQTPRYLIKTRGQQVTLSCSPISGHRSVSWYQQTPGQGLQFLFEYFSETQRNKGNFPGRFSGRQFSNSRSEMNVSTLELGDSALYLCASSVPQGEETQYFGPGTRLLVL.

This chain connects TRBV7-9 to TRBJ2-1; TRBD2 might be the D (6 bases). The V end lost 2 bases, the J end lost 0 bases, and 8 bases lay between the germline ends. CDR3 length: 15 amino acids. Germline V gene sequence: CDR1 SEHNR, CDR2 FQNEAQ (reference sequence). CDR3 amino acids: CASSLREPSYNEQFF. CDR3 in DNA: TGTGCCAGCAGCTTACGGGAGCCCTCCTACAATGAGCAGTTCTTC.

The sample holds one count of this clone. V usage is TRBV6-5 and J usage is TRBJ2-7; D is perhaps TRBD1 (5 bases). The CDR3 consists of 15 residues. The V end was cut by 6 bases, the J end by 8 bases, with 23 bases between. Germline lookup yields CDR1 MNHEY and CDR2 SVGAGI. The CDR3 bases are TGTGCCAGCAGCGGACAACTGGGGCCCTCGGTAAAGCAGTACGTC. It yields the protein CASSGQLGPSVKQYV.

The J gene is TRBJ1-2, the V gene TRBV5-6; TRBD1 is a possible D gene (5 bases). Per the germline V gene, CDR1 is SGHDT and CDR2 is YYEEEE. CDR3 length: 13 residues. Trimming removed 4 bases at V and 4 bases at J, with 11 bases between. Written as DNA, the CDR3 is TGTGCCAGCAGCCCCCCCGGGGGCTATGGCTACACCTTC. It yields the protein CASSPPGGYGYTF.

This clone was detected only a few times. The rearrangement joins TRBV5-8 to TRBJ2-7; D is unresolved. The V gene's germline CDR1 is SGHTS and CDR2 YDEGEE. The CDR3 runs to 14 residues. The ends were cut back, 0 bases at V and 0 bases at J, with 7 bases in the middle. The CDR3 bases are TGTGCCAGCAGCTTGGGGCCGCTCTCCTACGAGCAGTACTTC. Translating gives CASSLGPLSYEQYF.

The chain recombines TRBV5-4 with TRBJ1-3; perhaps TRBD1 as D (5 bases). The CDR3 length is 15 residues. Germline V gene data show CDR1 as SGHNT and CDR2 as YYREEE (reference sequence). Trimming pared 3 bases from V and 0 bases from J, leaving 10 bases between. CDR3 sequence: CASSWGRSSGNTIYF. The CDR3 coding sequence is TGTGCCAGCAGCTGGGGACGGTCCTCTGGAAACACCATATATTTT.

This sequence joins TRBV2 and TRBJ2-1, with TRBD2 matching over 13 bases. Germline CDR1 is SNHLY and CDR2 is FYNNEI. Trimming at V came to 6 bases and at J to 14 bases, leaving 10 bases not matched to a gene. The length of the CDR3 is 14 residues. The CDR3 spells CASSKTSGGTGEFF. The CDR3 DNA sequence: TGTGCCAGCAGCAAGACTAGCGGGGGGACAGGGGAGTTCTTC.

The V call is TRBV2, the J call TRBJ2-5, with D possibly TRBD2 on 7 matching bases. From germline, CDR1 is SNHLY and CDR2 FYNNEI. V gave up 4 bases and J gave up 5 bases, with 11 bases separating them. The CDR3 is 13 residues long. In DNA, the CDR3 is TGTGCCAGCAGTGGCAGGGGAGGGGAGACCCAGTACTTC. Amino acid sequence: CASSGRGGETQYF.

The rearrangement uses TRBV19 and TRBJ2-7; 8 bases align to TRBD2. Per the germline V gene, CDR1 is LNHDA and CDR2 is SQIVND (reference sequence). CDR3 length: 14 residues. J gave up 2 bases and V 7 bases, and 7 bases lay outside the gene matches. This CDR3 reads CASISAGDTYEQYV. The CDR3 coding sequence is TGTGCCAGTATCTCAGCGGGGGACACCTACGAGCAGTACGTC.

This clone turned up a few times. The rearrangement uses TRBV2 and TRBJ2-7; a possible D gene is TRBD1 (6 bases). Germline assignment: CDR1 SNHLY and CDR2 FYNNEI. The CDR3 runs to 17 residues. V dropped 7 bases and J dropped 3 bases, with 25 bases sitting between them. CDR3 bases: TGTGCCAGCACGGACGGCTCCATCTGGACAGCGTACTACGAGCAGTACTTC. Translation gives CASTDGSIWTAYYEQYF.

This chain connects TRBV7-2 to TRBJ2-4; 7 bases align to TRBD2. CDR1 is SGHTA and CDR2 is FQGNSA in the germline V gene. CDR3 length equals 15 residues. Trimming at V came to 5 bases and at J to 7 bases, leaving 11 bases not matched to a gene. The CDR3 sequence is CASSPRGEWGNIQYF. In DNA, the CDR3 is TGTGCCAGCAGCCCCCGGGGGGAGTGGGGGAACATTCAGTACTTC. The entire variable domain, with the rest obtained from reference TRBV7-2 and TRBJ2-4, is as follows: GAGVSQSPSNKVTEKGKDVELRCDPISGHTALYWYRQSLGQGLEFLIYFQGNSAPDKSGLPSDRFSAERTGGSVSTLTIQRTQQEDSAVYLCASSPRGEWGNIQYFGAGTRLSVL.

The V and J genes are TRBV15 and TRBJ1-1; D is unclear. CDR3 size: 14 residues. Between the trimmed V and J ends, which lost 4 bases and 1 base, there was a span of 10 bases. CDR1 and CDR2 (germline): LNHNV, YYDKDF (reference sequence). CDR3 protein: CATSIQSGNTEAFF. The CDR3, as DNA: TGTGCCACCAGCATTCAAAGCGGGAACACTGAAGCTTTCTTT.

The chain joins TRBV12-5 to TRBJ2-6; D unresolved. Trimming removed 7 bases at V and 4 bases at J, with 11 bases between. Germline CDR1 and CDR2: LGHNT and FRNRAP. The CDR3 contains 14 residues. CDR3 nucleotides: TGTGCTAGTGCACCGGAATCCGGGGCCAACGTCCTGACTTTC. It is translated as CASAPESGANVLTF.

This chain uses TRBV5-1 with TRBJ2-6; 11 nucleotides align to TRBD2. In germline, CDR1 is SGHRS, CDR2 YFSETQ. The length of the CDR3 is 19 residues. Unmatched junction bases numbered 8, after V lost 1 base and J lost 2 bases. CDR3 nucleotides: TGCGCCAGCAGCTTGCGTCTAGCGGGAGGATTCGCTGGGGCCAACGTCCTGACTTTC. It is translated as CASSLRLAGGFAGANVLTF.